Listed below are T cell receptor beta chains from one sample, sequenced in a study of early T cells in non-severe SARS-CoV-2 infection. Via MiXCR, TCRdb re-called the 5' RACE reads, giving one row per CDR3 protein. This sample has about 59,000 distinct CDR3 sequences, with approximately 13% found just once. The material was whole blood, obtained at baseline. The receptor source for this set is an adult who was a healthcare worker with PCR-confirmed SARS-CoV-2 infection or an uninfected control (not recorded which). Each CDR3 is given without its conserved first and last residue. The order of the fields is V gene, J gene, CDR3 protein.

TRBV29-1	TRBJ2-7	SVEPGKGYEQY
TRBV5-6	TRBJ2-2	ASSLANVGELF
TRBV4-1	TRBJ1-5	ASSQYGGDSNQPQH
TRBV7-3	TRBJ2-5	ASSLNREGTQY
TRBV6-5	TRBJ2-7	ASRGGDNPYEQY
TRBV28	TRBJ2-7	ASREGFFEQY
TRBV7-9	TRBJ2-3	ASSPPGAREDTQY
TRBV6-6	TRBJ1-2	ASSLRDRGPYYGYT
TRBV12-3/TRBV12-4	TRBJ1-1	ASNHRDGPLVF
TRBV19	TRBJ2-5	ASSIRETQY
TRBV18	TRBJ2-5	ASSPTGRRETQY
TRBV27	TRBJ2-7	ASSLVGRFGEQY
TRBV20-1	TRBJ2-7	SANPARDPSYEQY
TRBV7-6	TRBJ2-1	ASSTSGRGYYNEQF
TRBV4-3	TRBJ1-4	ASSQVDGEKLF
TRBV20-1	TRBJ2-2	SARGQTHINTGELF
TRBV7-3	TRBJ2-1	ASSLIPSGRSYNEQF
TRBV7-3	TRBJ2-2	ASSLMELNTGELF
TRBV11-3	TRBJ2-3	ASSSWTSETDTQY
TRBV12-3/TRBV12-4	TRBJ1-1	ASTQTGSNTEAF
TRBV6-6	TRBJ2-3	ASDLGRRLLDTDTQY
TRBV28	TRBJ1-5	ASSLPGQGKPQH
TRBV7-9	TRBJ2-7	ASSLGLGVGYEQY
TRBV6-1	TRBJ1-6	ASNIEHGYSPLH
TRBV11-2	TRBJ2-5	ASSPGLAAAYQETQY
TRBV6-5	TRBJ1-1	ASSPAGGWGTEAF
TRBV6-1	TRBJ1-5	ASSEMVNPRPQH